The present T cell receptor (beta chain) was sequenced within a study of blood T cell repertoires in COVID-19. Study-wide context: Collection of acute and convalescent COVID-19 samples took place in the United States, Italy and Spain.

Per the authors' pipeline: Nucleated cell number was recorded as an estimate derived from reference gene primer amplification. Sequenced by immunoSEQ multiplex PCR; TCRdb stores in-frame clones only, minus some. V, J and clone size reflect that table, while D and trimming were determined from the DNA. Among roughly 100,000 clones, just under 85% were seen once, and the ten largest hold 2.5% to 4%. What was sequenced was peripheral blood. This receptor was identified in a woman of 80 years or more with active or convalescent COVID-19.

The CDR3 loop is CASGLDRGAPNFTGELFF. For the CDR3, the DNA is TGTGCTAGTGGACTGGACAGGGGGGCTCCGAATTTCACCGGGGAGCTGTTTTTT. The chain combines TRBV12-5 with TRBJ2-2; 10 nucleotides align to TRBD1. The germline V gene encodes CDR1 LGHNT and CDR2 FRNRAP. The CDR3 sequence is 18 residues long. With V trimmed by 6 bases and J by 4 bases, 14 bases remained unmatched.